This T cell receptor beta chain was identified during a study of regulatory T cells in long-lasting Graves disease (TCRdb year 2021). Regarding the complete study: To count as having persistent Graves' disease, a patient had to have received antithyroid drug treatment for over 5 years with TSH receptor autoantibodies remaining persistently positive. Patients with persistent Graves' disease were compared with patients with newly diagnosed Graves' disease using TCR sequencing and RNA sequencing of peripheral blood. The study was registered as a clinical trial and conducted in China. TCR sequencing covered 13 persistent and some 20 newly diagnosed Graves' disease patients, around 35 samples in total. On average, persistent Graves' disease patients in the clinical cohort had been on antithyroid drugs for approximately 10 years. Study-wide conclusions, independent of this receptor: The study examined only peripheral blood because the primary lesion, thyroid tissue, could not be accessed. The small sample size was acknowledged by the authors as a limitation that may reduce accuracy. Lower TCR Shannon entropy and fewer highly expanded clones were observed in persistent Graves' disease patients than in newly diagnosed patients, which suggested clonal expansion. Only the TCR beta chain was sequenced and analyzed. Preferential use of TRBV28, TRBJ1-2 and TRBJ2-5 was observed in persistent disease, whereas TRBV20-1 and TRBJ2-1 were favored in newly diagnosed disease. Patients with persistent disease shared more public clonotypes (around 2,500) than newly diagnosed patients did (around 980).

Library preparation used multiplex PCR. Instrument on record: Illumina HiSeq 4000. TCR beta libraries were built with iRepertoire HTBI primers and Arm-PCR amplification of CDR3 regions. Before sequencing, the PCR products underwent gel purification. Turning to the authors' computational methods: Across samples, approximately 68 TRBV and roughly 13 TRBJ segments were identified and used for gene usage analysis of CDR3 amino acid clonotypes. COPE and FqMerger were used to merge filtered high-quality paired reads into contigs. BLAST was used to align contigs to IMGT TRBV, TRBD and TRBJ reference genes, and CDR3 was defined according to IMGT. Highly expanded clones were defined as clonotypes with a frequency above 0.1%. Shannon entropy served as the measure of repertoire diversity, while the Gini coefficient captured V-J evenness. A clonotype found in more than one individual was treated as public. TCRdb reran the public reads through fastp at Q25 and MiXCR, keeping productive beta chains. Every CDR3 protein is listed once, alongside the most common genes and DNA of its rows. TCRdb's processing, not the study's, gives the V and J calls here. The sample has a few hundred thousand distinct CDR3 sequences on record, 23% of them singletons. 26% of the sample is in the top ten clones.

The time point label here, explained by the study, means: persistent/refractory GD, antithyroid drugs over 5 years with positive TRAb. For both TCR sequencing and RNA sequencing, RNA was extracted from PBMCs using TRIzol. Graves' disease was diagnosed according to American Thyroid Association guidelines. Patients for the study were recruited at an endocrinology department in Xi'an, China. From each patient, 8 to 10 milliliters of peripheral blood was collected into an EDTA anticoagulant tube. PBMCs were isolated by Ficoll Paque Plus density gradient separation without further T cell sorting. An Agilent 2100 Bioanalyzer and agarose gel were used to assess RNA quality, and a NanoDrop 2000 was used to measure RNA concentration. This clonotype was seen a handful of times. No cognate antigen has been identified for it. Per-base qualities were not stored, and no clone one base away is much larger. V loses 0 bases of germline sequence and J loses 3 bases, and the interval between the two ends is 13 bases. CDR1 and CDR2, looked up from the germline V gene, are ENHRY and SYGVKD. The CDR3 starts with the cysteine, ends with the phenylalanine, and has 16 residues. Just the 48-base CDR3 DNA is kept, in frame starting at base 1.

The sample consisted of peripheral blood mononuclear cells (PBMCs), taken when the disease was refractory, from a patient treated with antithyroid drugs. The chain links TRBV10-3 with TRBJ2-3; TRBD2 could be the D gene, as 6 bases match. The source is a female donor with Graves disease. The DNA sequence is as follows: TGTGCCATCAGTGAGTCGGAGGAGGGAAGTACAGATACGCAGTATTTT. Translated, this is CAISESEEGSTDTQYF.